A single TCR beta chain is shown here with its context. Its target is unknown. This entry belongs to a study of CD8 T cells in ankylosing spondylitis. Notes on the study in general: Some of these motif variants have turned up before, in reports on reactive arthritis synovial fluid and blood. The disease-linked clones had a CD8+ phenotype and low blood frequencies. The study identified a TCR beta motif of eight highly homologous variants that appeared characteristic of ankylosing spondylitis blood. Disease-linked clones reportedly showed significant enrichment in matched ankylosing spondylitis synovial fluid.

Researchers built TCR beta libraries using quantitative 5'-RACE with molecular barcodes. TCRdb independently ran MiXCR on the 5' RACE reads; one entry per CDR3 protein. The sample has approximately 400,000 distinct CDR3 sequences; roughly 26% are singletons. Sequenced input: blood, either unsorted or a sorted T cell fraction (not recorded which). This clonotype originated in a male donor with ankylosing spondylitis.

In DNA form, the CDR3 reads TGTGCCAGCAGCTTAGATTCGGGGGTGCAGTATTTT. Its protein product is CASSLDSGVQYF. V gene TRBV11-3 combines with J gene TRBJ2-3, with D possibly matching TRBD2 (6 bases). V was trimmed by 0 bases and J by 11 bases, leaving 9 bases between them. Per germline, CDR1 SGHNT and CDR2 YENEEA. CDR3 length: 12 amino acids.